This TCR beta chain was recovered during a study of blood T cell repertoires in COVID-19. In the study overall: Samples taken during acute and convalescent COVID-19 were collected in the United States, Italy and Spain.

Data came from immunoSEQ multiplex PCR; TCRdb stores just in-frame clones and leaves some out. The table lists roughly 60,000 clones, around four fifths of them singletons. Germline CDR1 SGDLS, CDR2 YYNGEE. CDR3 size: 16 residues. V was pared by 0 bases and J by 3 bases, with 5 bases of the junction left unmatched. Patients of the Seattle cohort, enrolled during active infection, were followed longitudinally. Input material: peripheral blood. This TCR was sampled from a man aged 25 to 45 with COVID-19, enrolled during active disease. The chain combines TRBV9 with TRBJ2-3; 9 bases are shared with TRBD2. CDR3 in amino acids: CASSVEGTSSTDTQYF. As DNA, the CDR3 is TGTGCCAGCAGCGTAGAAGGGACTAGCAGTACAGATACGCAGTATTTT. Filled out from reference TRBV9 and TRBJ2-3, the complete variable domain reads DSGVTQTPKHLITATGQRVTLRCSPRSGDLSVYWYQQSLDQGLQFLIQYYNGEERAKGNILERFSAQQFPDLHSELNLSSLELGDSALYFCASSVEGTSSTDTQYFGPGTRLTVL.